The T cell receptor beta chain described here comes from a study of CD8+CD57+ T cells in acquired aplastic anemia. Study conclusions and caveats: The CD8+ Simpson's diversity of patients and controls was not significantly different. It was found that more than 25 CD8+ CDR3 sequences were shared between patients and controls.

CDR3 and TCR beta VDJ profiling relied on a genomic DNA template. TCRdb fed the reads into MiXCR, producing one record per CDR3 protein. The sample lists 180,000 or so distinct CDR3 sequences, approximately 52% occurring once. This clonotype was detected ten times or more. What it binds is unknown. This CDR3 spans 13 amino acids. The germline gives CDR1 MNHNY, CDR2 SVGAGI (reference sequence). V was trimmed by 8 bases and J by 6 bases, leaving 16 bases between them. It was patients with CD8+CD57+ cell expansion by flow cytometry who were chosen for sequencing. The diagnosis in all patients was severe acquired aplastic anemia. None of the patients had been given any therapy when their blood was sampled.

The V gene is TRBV6-6, the J gene TRBJ1-2; D is unresolved. The clonotype originates from a human donor with aplastic anemia. What was sequenced was sorted CD4+, CD8+, or CD8+CD57+ T cells (not recorded which) from PBMCs. The CDR3 DNA is TGTGCCAGCGAGCCCGGGCCCCCTGATGGCTACACCTTC. Amino acid sequence: CASEPGPPDGYTF.